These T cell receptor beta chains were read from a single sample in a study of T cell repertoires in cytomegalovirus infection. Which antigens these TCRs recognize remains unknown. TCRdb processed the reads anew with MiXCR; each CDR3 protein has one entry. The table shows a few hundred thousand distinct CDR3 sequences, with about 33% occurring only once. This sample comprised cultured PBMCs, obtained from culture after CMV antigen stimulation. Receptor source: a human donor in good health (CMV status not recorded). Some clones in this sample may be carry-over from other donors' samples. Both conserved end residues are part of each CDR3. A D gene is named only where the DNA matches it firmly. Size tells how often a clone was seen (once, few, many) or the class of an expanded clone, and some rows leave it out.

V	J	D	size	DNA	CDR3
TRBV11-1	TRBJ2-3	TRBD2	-	TGTGCCAGCAGCTCCCAAGGGGCGGCGGGAGGCACAGATACGCAGTATTTT	CASSSQGAAGGTDTQYF
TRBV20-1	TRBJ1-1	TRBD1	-	TGCAGTGCTAGAGAAGCCAGGGGGCAGGTTACTGAAGCTTTCTTT	CSAREARGQVTEAFF
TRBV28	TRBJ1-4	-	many	TGTGCCAGCAGTTCGGATGCAACTAATGAAAAACTGTTTTTT	CASSSDATNEKLFF
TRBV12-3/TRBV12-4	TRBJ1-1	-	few	TGTGCCAGCAGTTTATTCGCCACGAACACTGAAGCTTTCTTT	CASSLFATNTEAFF
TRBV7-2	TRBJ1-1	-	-	TGTGCCAGCAGCCTCACAGTCAAACTTGAAGCTTTCTTT	CASSLTVKLEAFF
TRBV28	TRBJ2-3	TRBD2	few	TGTGCCAGCAGACACCGGGGGGGGGATACGCAGTATTTT	CASRHRGGDTQYF
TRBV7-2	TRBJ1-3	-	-	TGTGCCAGCAGCTCCCTAGGTCCAGGAATAGCCGAAAACACCATATATTTT	CASSSLGPGIAENTIYF
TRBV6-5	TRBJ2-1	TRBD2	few	TGTGCCAGCAGTCCCCCCGAGGGACTAGCGGGTTACAATGAGCAGTTCTTC	CASSPPEGLAGYNEQFF
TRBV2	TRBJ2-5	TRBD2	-	TGTGCCAGCAGTGAAAGAACTAGCGGGGAGACCCAGTACTTC	CASSERTSGETQYF
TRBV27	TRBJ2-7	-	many	TGTGCCAGCAGTTTAACAGCCTTAAGCTCCTACGAGCAGTACTTC	CASSLTALSSYEQYF
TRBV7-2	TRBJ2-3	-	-	TGTGCCAGCAGCCCCACCCCCGTCACAGATACGCAGTATTTT	CASSPTPVTDTQYF
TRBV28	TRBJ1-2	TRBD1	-	TGTGCCAGCAGTCAACTACCCACAGGGGCCTATGGCTACACCTTC	CASSQLPTGAYGYTF
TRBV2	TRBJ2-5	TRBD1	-	TGTGCCAGCAGTGAATCCCCCGGGACAGCCCAAGAGACCCAGTACTTC	CASSESPGTAQETQYF
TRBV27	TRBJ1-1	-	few	TGTGCCAGCAGTTTTAGGGGGGCGCGGTGGGAAACTGAAGCTTTCTTT	CASSFRGARWETEAFF
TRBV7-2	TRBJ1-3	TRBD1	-	TGTGCCAGCAGCCCCGACAGGGGGGCTGGAAACACCATATATTTT	CASSPDRGAGNTIYF
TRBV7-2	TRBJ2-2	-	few	TGTGCCAGCAGCTTAGGGGTTGTCGGGGAGCTGTTTTTT	CASSLGVVGELFF
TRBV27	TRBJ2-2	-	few	TGTGCCAGCAGTTTACGCCCAGCCGGGGAGCTGTTTTTT	CASSLRPAGELFF
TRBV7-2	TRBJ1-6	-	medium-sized	TGTGCCAGCAGCTTAGGGTTGGGGAATTCACCCCTCCACTTT	CASSLGLGNSPLHF
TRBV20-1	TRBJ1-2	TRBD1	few	TGCAGTGCAGGACGACAGGGGGCCGGTAACTATGGCTACACCTTC	CSAGRQGAGNYGYTF
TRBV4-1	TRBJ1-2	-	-	TGCGCCAGCAGCCAAACGTTAACGACGGGCAATGGCTACACCTTC	CASSQTLTTGNGYTF
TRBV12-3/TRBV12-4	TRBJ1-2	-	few	TGTGCCAGCAGTTTCGGGGGTGCAGCGGATGGCTACACCTTC	CASSFGGAADGYTF
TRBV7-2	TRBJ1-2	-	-	TGTGCCAGCAGCTTACAGGGCATTTCGGCGCCCTATGGCTACACCTTC	CASSLQGISAPYGYTF
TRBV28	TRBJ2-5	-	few	TGTGCCAGCAGTTTAATCCAGTCTCCCGGACCTCAGAGGGGAGAGACCCAGTACTTC	CASSLIQSPGPQRGETQYF
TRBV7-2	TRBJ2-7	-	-	TGTGCCAGCAGCTTAGCTAGTCCCTCCTACGAGCAGTACTTC	CASSLASPSYEQYF
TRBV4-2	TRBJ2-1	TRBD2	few	TGTGCCAGCAGCCAAGATTATAGCGGGAGGGCCAGGAATGAGCAGTTCTTC	CASSQDYSGRARNEQFF
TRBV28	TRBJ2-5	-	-	TGTGCCAGCAGTTCACAAACGGAGACCCAGTACTTC	CASSSQTETQYF
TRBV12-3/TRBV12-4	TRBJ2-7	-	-	TGTGCCAGCAGTTTAATTGCGGGGCGGGACGAGCAGTACTTC	CASSLIAGRDEQYF
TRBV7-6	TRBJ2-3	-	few	TGTGCCAGCAGCCGGGTACAGACAGATACGCAGTATTTT	CASSRVQTDTQYF
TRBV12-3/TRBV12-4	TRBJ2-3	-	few	TGTGCCAGCAGTTTTGTACCGGCAGGACACACAGATACGCAGTATTTT	CASSFVPAGHTDTQYF
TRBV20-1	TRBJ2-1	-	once	TGCAGTGCTAGGCAGTCCAGCTCCTACAATGAGCAGTTCTTC	CSARQSSSYNEQFF
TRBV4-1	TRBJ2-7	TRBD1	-	TGCGCCAGCAGCCAGTACACAGGGGTTAGCTCCTACGAGCAGTACTTC	CASSQYTGVSSYEQYF
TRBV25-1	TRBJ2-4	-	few	TGTGCCAGCAACTCAAACGCCAAAAACATTCAGTACTTC	CASNSNAKNIQYF
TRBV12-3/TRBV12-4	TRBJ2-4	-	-	TGTGCCAGCGGTCTCAAAGCCAAAAACATTCAGTACTTC	CASGLKAKNIQYF
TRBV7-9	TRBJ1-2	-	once	TGTGCCAGCAGCTTAGACGAAGGGGCCTATGGCTACACCTTC	CASSLDEGAYGYTF
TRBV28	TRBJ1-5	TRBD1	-	TGTGCCAGCAGCCCGGGACAGCGAAATCAGCCCCAGCATTTT	CASSPGQRNQPQHF
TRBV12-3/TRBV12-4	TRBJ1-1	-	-	TGTGCCAGCAGTTCCCTGACTGAGGGGAACACTGAAGCTTTCTTT	CASSSLTEGNTEAFF
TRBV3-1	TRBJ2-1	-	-	TGTGCCAGCAGCAGGGACACGAAATCTTACAATGAGCAGTTCTTC	CASSRDTKSYNEQFF
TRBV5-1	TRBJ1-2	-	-	TGCGCCAGCAGCACCCGGGAAGCTGAAGGCTACACCTTC	CASSTREAEGYTF
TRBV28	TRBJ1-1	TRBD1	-	TGTGCCAGCAGTCGGACAGGCCAGAGGCCTGAAGCTTTCTTT	CASSRTGQRPEAFF
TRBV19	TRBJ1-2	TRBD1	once	TGTGCCAGTAGTTTCCTCCGGACAGGGGACTATGGCTACACCTTC	CASSFLRTGDYGYTF
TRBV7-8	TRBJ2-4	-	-	TGTGCCAGCAGCTTATTTCAGGCGAACATTCAGTACTTC	CASSLFQANIQYF
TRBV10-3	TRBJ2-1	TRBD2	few	TGTGCCATCAGTGTTGGGACTAGCGGGAGTAATGAGCAGTTCTTC	CAISVGTSGSNEQFF
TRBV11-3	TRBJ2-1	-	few	TGTGCCAGCAGCTTCTCCCAGGAGACTTTTCTCTACAATGAGCAGTTCTTC	CASSFSQETFLYNEQFF
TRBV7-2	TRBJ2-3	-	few	TGTGCCAGCAGCGTCGGTAATACGCAGTATTTT	CASSVGNTQYF
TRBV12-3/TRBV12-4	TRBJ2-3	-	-	TGTGCCAGCAGTTTCCCGACAGGGAGGTCAGATACGCAGTATTTT	CASSFPTGRSDTQYF
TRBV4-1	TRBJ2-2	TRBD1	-	TGCGCCAGCAGCCGACAGGGGGCGCAACCCGGGGAGCTGTTTTTT	CASSRQGAQPGELFF
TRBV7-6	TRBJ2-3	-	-	TGTGCCAGCAGCACCGAGGCTCCGGATACGCAGTATTTT	CASSTEAPDTQYF
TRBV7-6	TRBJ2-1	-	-	TGTGCCAGCAGCTTCATCGGGAGTGATCCCAATGAGCAGTTCTTC	CASSFIGSDPNEQFF
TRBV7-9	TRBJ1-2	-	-	TGTGCCAGCAGCTTAGTTCAGGGCCCTAGCGATGGCTACACCTTC	CASSLVQGPSDGYTF
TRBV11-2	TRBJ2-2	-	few	TGTGCCAGCAGTTTAGAGGCGGCGGGGATCGCCGGGGAGCTGTTTTTT	CASSLEAAGIAGELFF
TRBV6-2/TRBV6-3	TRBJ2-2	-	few	TGTGCCAGCAGTCCCCCGACAGGAGGGGTATACACCGGGGAGCTGTTTTTT	CASSPPTGGVYTGELFF
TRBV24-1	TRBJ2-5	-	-	TGTGCCACGGGGGTGCTGGAGACCCAGTACTTC	CATGVLETQYF
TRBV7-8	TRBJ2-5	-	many	TGTGCCAGCAGCACAATAAGGGGGGGGCAAGAGACCCAGTACTTC	CASSTIRGGQETQYF
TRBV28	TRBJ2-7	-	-	TGTGCCAGCAGTTTAGGCAGGAGGTACGAGCAGTACTTC	CASSLGRRYEQYF
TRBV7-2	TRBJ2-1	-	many	TGTGCCAGCAGCGGAGGGGGTCTGAACAATGAGCAGTTCTTC	CASSGGGLNNEQFF